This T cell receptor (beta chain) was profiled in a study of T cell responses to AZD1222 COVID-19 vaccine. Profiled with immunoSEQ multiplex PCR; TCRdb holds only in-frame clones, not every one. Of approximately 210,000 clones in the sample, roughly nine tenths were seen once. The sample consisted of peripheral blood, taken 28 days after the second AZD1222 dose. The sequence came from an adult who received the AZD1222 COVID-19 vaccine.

The CDR3 DNA follows: TGTGCCAGCAGTGACTCGGGGGGGTCCTATGGCTACACCTTC. Amino acids: CASSDSGGSYGYTF. V gene TRBV6-4 combines with J gene TRBJ1-2; TRBD1 might be the D (5 bases). CDR3 length equals 14 residues. The ends were cut back, 0 bases at V and 4 bases at J, with 9 bases in the middle. Per the germline V gene, CDR1 is MRHNA and CDR2 is SNTAGT.